This T cell receptor (beta chain) was captured by sequencing in a study of control samples from healthy donors and cancer patients. Produced via immunoSEQ multiplex PCR; TCRdb's table is partial and in-frame only. The table shows some 90,000 clones, with roughly nine tenths occurring only once. Source material: blood. The sequence was collected from a woman in her 30s in good health.

CDR3: CASSVELRTDSGNTIYF. In nucleotides, the CDR3 is TGTGCCAGCAGCGTAGAGTTGCGGACAGACTCTGGAAACACCATATATTTT. The chain has TRBV9 and TRBJ1-3; D is possibly TRBD1 (6 bases). The CDR3 consists of 17 residues. Germline V gives CDR1 SGDLS, CDR2 YYNGEE. V shed 0 bases and J shed 0 bases, with 13 bases lying between them.